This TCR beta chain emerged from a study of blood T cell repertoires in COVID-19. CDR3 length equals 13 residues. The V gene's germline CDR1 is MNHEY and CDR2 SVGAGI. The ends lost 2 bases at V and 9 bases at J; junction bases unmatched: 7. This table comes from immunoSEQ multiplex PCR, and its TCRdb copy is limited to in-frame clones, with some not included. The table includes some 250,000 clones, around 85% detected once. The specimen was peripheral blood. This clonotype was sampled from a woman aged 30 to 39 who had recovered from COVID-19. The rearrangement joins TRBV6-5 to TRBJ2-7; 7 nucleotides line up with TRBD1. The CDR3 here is CASSYGASGGQYF. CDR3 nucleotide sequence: TGTGCCAGCAGTTACGGGGCTTCAGGGGGGCAGTACTTC.